What follows are 15 T cell receptor beta chains derived from one specimen sequenced in a study of T cell repertoires in cytomegalovirus infection. Via MiXCR, TCRdb re-called the reads, giving one row per CDR3 protein. The sample records 600,000 to 800,000 distinct CDR3 sequences, 24% being singletons. Specimen: CD8+ T cells from PBMCs. These TCRs come from a human donor in good health (CMV status not recorded). Some clones in this sample may be carry-over from other donors' samples.

This clonotype was seen only a few times. CDR3 sequence (DNA): TGTGCCAGCAGTGAAGATGGGGCCAGCTACAATGAGCAGTTCTTC. Amino acid sequence: CASSEDGASYNEQFF. The V and J genes are TRBV6-5 and TRBJ2-1; D is perhaps TRBD1 (5 bases). V was shortened by 5 bases and J by 3 bases, with 14 bases between the two germline ends. Germline lookup yields CDR1 MNHEY and CDR2 SVGAGI. The CDR3 is made up of 15 amino acids.

The J gene is TRBJ2-7, the V gene TRBV23-1; D possibly corresponds to TRBD1 (6 bases). TRBV23-1 is treated as an ORF (open reading frame) with a function not yet certain. V gave up 2 bases and J gave up 4 bases, with 15 bases separating them. This CDR3 has 15 residues. CDR3 coding DNA: TGCGCCAGCAGTCAAGGGGGCAACATTGTTTACGAGCAGTACGTC. Amino acid sequence: CASSQGGNIVYEQYV.

This clonotype was seen more than once but under ten times. The V call is TRBV7-9, the J call TRBJ2-7, with D perhaps TRBD1 (5 bases). CDR1 is SEHNR, CDR2 FQNEAQ, per germline (reference sequence). This CDR3 is built from 14 residues. The ends were cut back, 4 bases at V and 5 bases at J, with 15 bases in the middle. The CDR3 is CASSSSQGIHEQYF. The CDR3 coding sequence is TGTGCCAGCAGCTCTTCTCAGGGTATCCACGAGCAGTACTTC.

This clonotype was seen many times. The rearrangement uses TRBV28 and TRBJ1-2, with D perhaps TRBD1 (6 bases). This CDR3 contains 13 residues. Germline CDR1 reads MDHEN; CDR2 reads SYDVKM. V gave up 3 bases and J gave up 4 bases, with 9 bases separating them. For the CDR3, the DNA is TGTGCCAGCAGTTTCGGGGGCGCCTATGGCTACACCTTC. Protein sequence: CASSFGGAYGYTF.

This clonotype has a handful of counts. The chain carries TRBV5-5 and TRBJ2-3, with 10 positions matching TRBD2. CDR1 and CDR2 from the germline V gene are SGHKS and YYEKEE (reference sequence). CDR3 length: 15 amino acids. Trimming removed 2 bases from V and 6 bases from J; junction bases left unmatched: 6. The CDR3 spells CASSFTSGEGDTQYF. The DNA for the CDR3 is TGTGCCAGCAGCTTCACTAGCGGGGAAGGTGATACGCAGTATTTT.

This clonotype has at least ten counts. The gene calls are TRBV6-2 or TRBV6-3 and TRBJ2-7; D is possibly TRBD1 (5 bases). Looked up from germline, CDR1 is MNHEY and CDR2 is SVGEGT. Trimming took 6 bases from V and 5 from J, leaving 20 bases between them. This CDR3 is built from 15 residues. CDR3: CASSHRPPSGHEQYF. CDR3 nucleotide sequence: TGTGCCAGCAGCCACCGGCCTCCTTCAGGGCACGAGCAGTACTTC.

There are a few counts of this clonotype. The chain is built from TRBV20-1 and TRBJ1-2; TRBD1 might be the D (6 bases). The CDR3 is 15 residues long. Trimming removed 2 bases from V and 0 bases from J, with 13 bases in between. In germline, CDR1 is DFQATT, CDR2 SNEGSKA (reference sequence). In DNA, the CDR3 is TGCAGTGCTAGACCGGGACACTTCCCTAACTATGGCTACACCTTC. This translates into CSARPGHFPNYGYTF.

The CDR3 coding sequence is TGTGCCAGCAGCTTGGCCGGGGACGGGGGTGGCTACGAGCAGTACTTC. The encoded protein is CASSLAGDGGGYEQYF. The chain joins TRBV5-5 to TRBJ2-7; possibly TRBD2 for D (6 bases). From germline, CDR1 is SGHKS and CDR2 YYEKEE (reference sequence). The CDR3 runs 16 residues. Between the trimmed V and J ends, which lost 0 bases and 3 bases, there was a span of 16 bases.

This clonotype turned up a few times. This chain connects TRBV7-6 to TRBJ1-1, with no clear D. The germline V and J ends were trimmed by 1 base and 9 bases, with 3 bases remaining between them. The CDR3 runs to 10 residues. Germline CDR1 SGHVS, CDR2 FNYEAQ. The CDR3 DNA sequence: TGTGCCAGCAGCTTAGTTCAAGCTTTCTTT. Amino acid sequence: CASSLVQAFF.

This clonotype appeared a few times. The chain recombines TRBV20-1 with TRBJ1-1; unclear D gene. The V gene lost 6 bases and the J gene lost 1 base, with 6 bases spanning the gap. The CDR3 spans 11 residues. Germline V gene data show CDR1 as DFQATT and CDR2 as SNEGSKA (reference sequence). For the CDR3, the DNA is TGCAGTGCGCCCAGGAACACTGAAGCTTTCTTT. Translation gives CSAPRNTEAFF.

This clonotype was observed a few times. The rearrangement uses TRBV7-8 and TRBJ2-7; D is perhaps TRBD1 or TRBD2 (5 bases each). Trimming cost V 3 bases and J 3 bases, with 27 bases left between them. This CDR3 contains 19 residues. Germline V CDR1 and CDR2: SGHVS, FQNEAQ. The DNA of the CDR3 is TGTGCCAGCAGCTTCAGCCCCGCAGTCTCCATTATGGGGGTCTACGAGCAGTACTTC. Residues: CASSFSPAVSIMGVYEQYF.

The chain joins TRBV6-2 or TRBV6-3 to TRBJ1-1; D perhaps matches TRBD1 (5 bases). V gave up 0 bases and J gave up 10 bases, with 27 bases separating them. CDR3 length: 18 residues. In germline, CDR1 is MNHEY, CDR2 SVGEGT. The CDR3 loop reads CASSYSGVLGVYAEGAFF. CDR3 nucleotides: TGTGCCAGCAGTTACTCGGGGGTTTTGGGGGTCTACGCTGAGGGAGCTTTCTTT.

This clonotype was seen ten or more times. This chain joins TRBV7-9 and TRBJ1-5; weak D call: TRBD1 (5 bases). Per the germline V gene, CDR1 is SEHNR and CDR2 is FQNEAQ (reference sequence). Trimming stripped 3 bases from V and 0 bases from J, with 9 bases between. This CDR3 contains 15 residues. The CDR3 nucleotides read TGTGCCAGCAGCTTGGGGCAGAATAGCAATCAGCCCCAGCATTTT. Amino acid sequence: CASSLGQNSNQPQHF.

With regard to this clonotype: This may stem from a read error, because a much larger clone lies one nucleotide away. The genes are TRBV28 and TRBJ1-2; D gene unclear. Germline V gene data show CDR1 as MDHEN and CDR2 as SYDVKM. Trimming stripped 8 bases from V and 2 bases from J, with 18 bases between. This CDR3 contains 15 residues. CDR3 in DNA: TGTGCCAGCGGTCCTCGGACCACTTTAAACTATGGCTACACCTTC. Amino acids: CASGPRTTLNYGYTF.

This clonotype was observed a handful of times. The chain recombines TRBV20-1 with TRBJ1-2; no definite D call. This CDR3 is built from 12 residues. Germline CDR1 DFQATT, CDR2 SNEGSKA (reference sequence). V shed 3 bases and J shed 7 bases, with 12 bases lying between them. Here the CDR3 DNA reads TGCAGTGCTAGGCCCCCAACTATTGGCTACACCTTC. Encoded protein: CSARPPTIGYTF.